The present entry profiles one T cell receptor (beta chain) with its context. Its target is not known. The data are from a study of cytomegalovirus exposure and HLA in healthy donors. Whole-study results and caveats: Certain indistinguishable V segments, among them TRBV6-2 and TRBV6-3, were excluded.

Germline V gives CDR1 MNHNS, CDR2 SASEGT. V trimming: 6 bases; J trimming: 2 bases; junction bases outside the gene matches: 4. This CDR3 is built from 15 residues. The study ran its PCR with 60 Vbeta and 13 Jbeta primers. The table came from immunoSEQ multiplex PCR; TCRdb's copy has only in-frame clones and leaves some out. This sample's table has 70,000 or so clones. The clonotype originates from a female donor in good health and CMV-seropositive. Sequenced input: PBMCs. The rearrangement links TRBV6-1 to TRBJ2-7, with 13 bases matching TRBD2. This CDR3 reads CASSLTSGGAYEQYF. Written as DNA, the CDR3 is TGTGCCAGCAGCTTAACTAGCGGGGGGGCCTACGAGCAGTACTTC.